The rows below give T cell receptor beta chains drawn from one sample of a study of blood T cell repertoires in COVID-19. The protocol was immunoSEQ multiplex PCR, while the TCRdb copy is restricted to in-frame clones and leaves out a portion. The sample records under 250,000 clones, around 88% being singletons. The sample taken for sequencing was peripheral blood. Receptors were obtained from an elderly man with acute or convalescent COVID-19. CDR3s include the opening cysteine and the closing phenylalanine or tryptophan. D genes are given only for firm matches. Not all rows give a size; the values are once, few, many and, for expanded clones, a class.

J: TRBJ2-3
V: TRBV7-9
D: NA
size: NA
CDR3: CASSLLSTDTQYF
DNA: TGTGCCAGCAGCTTACTGAGCACAGATACGCAGTATTTT

J: TRBJ1-2
V: TRBV3-1/TRBV3-2
D: NA
size: once
CDR3: CASSQQSNYGYTF
DNA: TGTGCCAGCAGCCAACAATCTAACTATGGCTACACCTTC

J: TRBJ2-1
V: TRBV7-2
D: NA
size: NA
CDR3: CASSLGPVRGQFF
DNA: TGTGCCAGCAGCTTAGGTCCAGTTAGGGGGCAGTTCTTC

J: TRBJ2-7
V: TRBV19
D: TRBD1
size: few
CDR3: CASSPTTGGYEQYF
DNA: TGTGCCAGTAGTCCGACGACAGGGGGCTACGAGCAGTACTTC

J: TRBJ2-2
V: TRBV7-9
D: TRBD1
size: NA
CDR3: CASSKPTGGPTNTGELFF
DNA: TGTGCCAGCAGCAAACCGACAGGGGGTCCTACGAACACCGGGGAGCTGTTTTTT

J: TRBJ2-7
V: TRBV7-6
D: TRBD1
size: once
CDR3: CASSPYGGTGSWEQYF
DNA: TGTGCCAGCAGCCCGTATGGTGGGACAGGATCTTGGGAGCAGTACTTC

J: TRBJ2-2
V: TRBV21-1
D: NA
size: NA
CDR3: CASSFKKEGLAGMGPPGELFF
DNA: TGTGCCAGCAGCTTCAAAAAGGAAGGGCTAGCGGGGATGGGTCCACCCGGGGAGCTGTTTTTT

J: TRBJ2-5
V: TRBV2
D: NA
size: NA
CDR3: CASSEDNFQETQYF
DNA: TGTGCCAGCAGTGAGGACAACTTCCAAGAGACCCAGTACTTC

J: TRBJ2-7
V: TRBV5-1
D: TRBD2
size: NA
CDR3: CASSLGLASYNEQYF
DNA: TGCGCCAGCAGCTTGGGACTAGCGAGTTATAACGAGCAGTACTTC

J: TRBJ1-3
V: TRBV10-3
D: TRBD1
size: NA
CDR3: CAMGQSSGNTIYF
DNA: TGTGCCATGGGACAGTCCTCTGGAAACACCATATATTTT

J: TRBJ2-5
V: TRBV18
D: NA
size: NA
CDR3: CASSTRGSETQYF
DNA: TGTGCCAGCTCCACAAGGGGATCCGAGACCCAGTACTTC

J: TRBJ1-5
V: TRBV28
D: NA
size: NA
CDR3: CATGGDYQPQHF
DNA: TGTGCCACCGGGGGGGACTATCAGCCCCAGCATTTT

J: TRBJ1-3
V: TRBV3-1/TRBV3-2
D: NA
size: NA
CDR3: CASSQGVANTIYF
DNA: TGTGCCAGCAGCCAAGGGGTAGCAAACACCATATATTTT

J: TRBJ2-7
V: TRBV7-2
D: TRBD2
size: once
CDR3: CASSAGGVSYEQYF
DNA: TGTGCCAGCAGCGCGGGAGGGGTTTCCTACGAGCAGTACTTC

J: TRBJ1-4
V: TRBV6-1
D: NA
size: NA
CDR3: CASSELTVNEKLFF
DNA: TGTGCCAGCAGTGAATTAACGGTTAATGAAAAACTGTTTTTT

J: TRBJ2-3
V: TRBV28
D: TRBD1
size: few
CDR3: CASSLYRGADTQYF
DNA: TGTGCCAGCAGTTTATACAGGGGGGCAGATACGCAGTATTTT

J: TRBJ1-1
V: TRBV18
D: NA
size: NA
CDR3: CASSQGDTEAFF
DNA: TGTGCCAGCTCACAGGGGGACACTGAAGCTTTCTTT

J: TRBJ2-1
V: TRBV9
D: NA
size: NA
CDR3: CASSGGSSYNEQFF
DNA: TGTGCCAGCAGCGGCGGTAGCTCCTACAATGAGCAGTTCTTC

J: TRBJ1-5
V: TRBV19
D: TRBD1
size: NA
CDR3: CASRTGGGLRNQPQHF
DNA: TGTGCCAGTAGGACAGGGGGAGGTTTACGCAATCAGCCCCAGCATTTT

J: TRBJ1-2
V: TRBV28
D: NA
size: NA
CDR3: CASSPLAGINYGYTF
DNA: TGTGCCAGCAGTCCCTTGGCAGGGATCAACTATGGCTACACCTTC

J: TRBJ1-3
V: TRBV9
D: NA
size: NA
CDR3: CASSENYSGNTIYF
DNA: TGTGCCAGCAGCGAAAACTACTCTGGAAACACCATATATTTT

J: TRBJ1-1
V: TRBV18
D: NA
size: NA
CDR3: CASSLEVNTEAFF
DNA: TGTGCCAGCTCTCTAGAGGTAAACACTGAAGCTTTCTTT

J: TRBJ2-3
V: TRBV4-3
D: TRBD2
size: NA
CDR3: CASSHEPSGGRDTQYF
DNA: TGCGCCAGCAGCCACGAACCGTCGGGAGGGCGAGATACGCAGTATTTT

J: TRBJ1-3
V: TRBV5-6
D: NA
size: NA
CDR3: CASSLGPGLTSGNTIYF
DNA: TGTGCCAGCAGCTTGGGCCCCGGGTTGACGTCTGGAAACACCATATATTTT

J: TRBJ1-5
V: TRBV9
D: NA
size: NA
CDR3: CASSGGTHNQPQHF
DNA: TGTGCCAGCAGCGGAGGGACACATAATCAGCCCCAGCATTTT

J: TRBJ2-3
V: TRBV11-3
D: TRBD1
size: NA
CDR3: CASSPGQATDTQYF
DNA: TGTGCCAGCAGCCCGGGACAGGCCACAGATACGCAGTATTTT

J: TRBJ1-5
V: TRBV5-5
D: NA
size: once
CDR3: CASSLVTARGPQHF
DNA: TGTGCCAGCAGCTTGGTCACCGCTCGCGGGCCCCAGCATTTT

J: TRBJ2-2
V: TRBV5-6
D: TRBD1
size: NA
CDR3: CASSLPWTGNTGELFF
DNA: TGTGCCAGCAGCTTGCCCTGGACAGGGAACACCGGGGAGCTGTTTTTT

J: TRBJ1-1
V: TRBV6-5
D: NA
size: NA
CDR3: CASSNSGAANTEAFF
DNA: TGTGCCAGCAGTAATTCAGGGGCCGCGAACACTGAAGCTTTCTTT

J: TRBJ2-1
V: TRBV7-6
D: TRBD1
size: NA
CDR3: CASSSDRGGNEQFF
DNA: TGTGCCAGCAGTTCTGACAGGGGGGGCAATGAGCAGTTCTTC

J: TRBJ2-5
V: TRBV6-5
D: NA
size: NA
CDR3: CASSPWTEQETQYF
DNA: TGTGCCAGCAGTCCCTGGACTGAACAAGAGACCCAGTACTTC

J: TRBJ2-7
V: TRBV18
D: TRBD2
size: NA
CDR3: CASSPEPGLTVVSYEQYF
DNA: TGTGCCAGCTCACCAGAACCGGGACTAACGGTCGTCTCCTACGAGCAGTACTTC

J: TRBJ1-2
V: TRBV5-4
D: NA
size: NA
CDR3: CASSLSLHYGYTF
DNA: TGTGCCAGCAGCTTAAGTTTACATTATGGCTACACCTTC

J: TRBJ1-1
V: TRBV28
D: NA
size: NA
CDR3: CASSPQGRNTEAFF
DNA: TGTGCCAGCAGTCCTCAGGGGCGGAACACTGAAGCTTTCTTT

J: TRBJ2-1
V: TRBV9
D: TRBD2
size: NA
CDR3: CASTSSGRESDEQFF
DNA: TGTGCCAGCACCTCTAGCGGGAGGGAAAGCGATGAGCAGTTCTTC

J: TRBJ1-2
V: TRBV2
D: NA
size: NA
CDR3: CASSVQGYGYTF
DNA: TGTGCCAGCAGTGTGCAGGGCTATGGCTACACCTTC

J: TRBJ1-4
V: TRBV6-4
D: NA
size: NA
CDR3: CASSDSRRRGNEKLFF
DNA: TGTGCCAGCAGTGACTCTAGGAGGCGGGGAAATGAAAAACTGTTTTTT

J: TRBJ1-6
V: TRBV2
D: NA
size: NA
CDR3: CASRRRETNSPLHF
DNA: TGTGCCAGCCGACGACGGGAAACCAATTCACCCCTCCACTTT

J: TRBJ1-2
V: TRBV19
D: NA
size: NA
CDR3: CASSFAGGYTF
DNA: TGTGCCAGTAGTTTCGCAGGCGGCTACACCTTC

J: TRBJ2-1
V: TRBV5-6
D: TRBD1
size: NA
CDR3: CASSLASGTGGAFYNEQFF
DNA: TGTGCCAGCAGCTTGGCCTCTGGGACAGGGGGCGCATTCTACAATGAGCAGTTCTTC

J: TRBJ1-1
V: TRBV5-4
D: NA
size: NA
CDR3: CANSLWGAEAFF
DNA: TGTGCCAACAGCTTGTGGGGGGCTGAAGCTTTCTTT

J: TRBJ1-3
V: TRBV3-1/TRBV3-2
D: TRBD1
size: NA
CDR3: CASSGTGAGNTIYF
DNA: TGTGCCAGCAGCGGGACAGGGGCTGGAAACACCATATATTTT

J: TRBJ1-1
V: TRBV27
D: NA
size: NA
CDR3: CASSLIGDTEAFF
DNA: TGTGCCAGCAGTTTAATAGGGGACACTGAAGCTTTCTTT

J: TRBJ2-4
V: TRBV6-5
D: NA
size: NA
CDR3: CASSYSGSGAGDF
DNA: TGTGCCAGCAGTTACTCGGGGAGCGGAGCCGGGGACTTC

J: TRBJ2-7
V: TRBV25-1
D: NA
size: NA
CDR3: CASSVTSKGVGYEQYF
DNA: TGTGCCAGCAGTGTCACCAGCAAAGGGGTAGGATACGAGCAGTACTTC